The clone carrying this T cell receptor beta chain has ten or more counts. Its specificity is not known. Time point denoted: newly diagnosed GD, antithyroid drugs for less than 3 months. Making the TCR library involved RNA that had been extracted from PBMCs. This record comes from a study of regulatory T cells in long-lasting Graves disease. The CDR3 covers 15 residues. CDR1 and CDR2 (germline): SGHDN, FVKESK. V was clipped by 2 bases and J by 4 bases; unmatched bases: 5. General study results and limits: Under persistent disease, TRBV28, TRBJ1-2 and TRBJ2-5 were used preferentially.

HTBI primers from iRepertoire and Arm-PCR of CDR3 regions yielded the TCR beta libraries. TCRdb re-called the multiplex PCR reads with MiXCR, one entry per CDR3 protein. The sample shows around 240,000 distinct CDR3 sequences, 18% of them seen only once. These data were also filed under a second study, of T cells in Graves' hyperthyroidism and ophthalmopathy. That source notes: Patients between 18 and 65 years old had hyperthyroidism, newly diagnosed and lasting under 2 months. The primer set for the first-round RT-PCR of the TCR CDR3 was HTBI.

This sequence originates from a woman in her 30s with Graves disease. This chain joins TRBV14 and TRBJ1-2; 9 bases map to TRBD1. The sample consisted of peripheral blood mononuclear cells (PBMCs), taken at new diagnosis, from a patient treated with antithyroid drugs. The DNA of the CDR3 is TGTGCCAGCAGCCAACGCGGGACAGGGATCTATGGCTACACCTTC. Amino acid sequence: CASSQRGTGIYGYTF.